Listed here are 26 T cell receptor beta chains from one sample, sequenced in a study of cytomegalovirus exposure and HLA in healthy donors. Vbeta (60) and Jbeta (13) primers were used in the PCR. Sequenced by immunoSEQ multiplex PCR; TCRdb stores in-frame clones only, minus some. This sample has around 150,000 clones; 68% occur once, and the top ten carry about 2.9%. Sequenced material: PBMCs. These receptors all come from a woman aged 40 to 50 in good health and CMV-seropositive.

The chain employs TRBV5-1 and TRBJ1-2, with 7 nucleotides matching TRBD1. CDR1 SGHRS and CDR2 YFSETQ come from the germline V gene. The CDR3 runs 15 residues. The V gene end was trimmed by 7 bases and the J gene end by 0 bases; junction bases not matched to a gene: 9. CDR3 region: CASRDSPTSNYGYTF. DNA of the CDR3: TGCGCCAGCCGGGACAGCCCGACTTCTAACTATGGCTACACCTTC.

CDR3 region: CASSSWDRENQPQHF. DNA of the CDR3: TGTGCCAGCAGTTCCTGGGACAGGGAAAATCAGCCCCAGCATTTT. The V call is TRBV28, the J call TRBJ1-5, with TRBD1 identical over 9 bases. This CDR3 region has 15 residues. From germline, CDR1 is MDHEN and CDR2 SYDVKM. V trimming: 4 bases; J trimming: 4 bases; junction bases outside the gene matches: 5.

This clone came up a few times. The CDR3 DNA sequence: TGCGCCAGCAGCCAAGAAGGCGGCTCTGAAGCTTTCTTT. Translated: CASSQEGGSEAFF. The chain has TRBV4-3 and TRBJ1-1; D remains unclear. Per the germline V gene, CDR1 is LGHNA and CDR2 is YSLEER. Trimming pared 0 bases from V and 6 bases from J, leaving 8 bases between. The CDR3 has 13 amino acids.

This sequence joins TRBV4-1 and TRBJ2-1; D gene unclear. V lost 4 bases and J 5 bases, leaving 3 bases between the germline ends. The germline V gene has CDR1 MGHRA and CDR2 YSYEKL. The CDR3 covers 11 residues. Here the CDR3 reads CASSLNNEQFF. The CDR3 bases are TGCGCCAGCAGCCTAAACAATGAGCAGTTCTTC.

The CDR3 region has the DNA TGTGCCACCAGCAGATCCTTTTCGGGTGGCTACACCTTC. Its protein is CATSRSFSGGYTF. This chain joins TRBV15 and TRBJ1-2; D is unresolved. The V gene lost 2 bases and the J gene lost 7 bases, with 11 bases spanning the gap. CDR3 length: 13 amino acids. Looked up from germline, CDR1 is LNHNV and CDR2 is YYDKDF (reference sequence).

This clone was counted only a few times. This rearrangement joins TRBV18 to TRBJ2-5; D possibly corresponds to TRBD2 (5 bases). V lost 1 base to trimming and J lost 2 bases, with 8 bases between them. CDR1 is KGHSH, CDR2 LQKENI, per germline. The CDR3 is 14 amino acids. DNA for the CDR3: TGTGCCAGCTCACCACGGACGGGGCAAGAGACCCAGTACTTC. Protein product: CASSPRTGQETQYF.

The V and J genes are TRBV4-1 and TRBJ1-4; D is perhaps TRBD1 (6 bases). Looked up from germline, CDR1 is MGHRA and CDR2 is YSYEKL. This CDR3 contains 14 residues. Trimming stripped 6 bases from V and 7 bases from J, with 15 bases between. CDR3 amino acids: CASRLTGLGEKLFF. In DNA, the CDR3 is TGCGCCAGCAGACTAACAGGGCTTGGTGAAAAACTGTTTTTT.

The chain recombines TRBV5-1 with TRBJ2-2, with 11 nucleotides matching TRBD2. Trimming took 1 base from V and 3 from J; bases not matched to a gene: 11. CDR1 is SGHRS and CDR2 is YFSETQ in the germline V gene. The CDR3 length is 19 residues. The CDR3 spells CASSLYPSGGYEDTGELFF. In nucleotides, the CDR3 is TGCGCCAGCAGCTTGTATCCTAGCGGGGGGTACGAGGACACCGGGGAGCTGTTTTTT.

Only a few counts were recorded for this clone. V gene TRBV6-1 combines with J gene TRBJ1-5; unclear D gene. V shed 0 bases and J shed 2 bases, with 11 bases lying between them. CDR3 length equals 16 residues. Looked up from germline, CDR1 is MNHNS and CDR2 is SASEGT. As DNA, the CDR3 is TGTGCCAGCAGTGAAGCGGCAGGTCCAGGCAATCAGCCCCAGCATTTT. Its protein product is CASSEAAGPGNQPQHF.

This chain uses TRBV6-4 with TRBJ2-3, with 11 nucleotides matching TRBD2. V trimming: 0 bases; J trimming: 6 bases; junction bases outside the gene matches: 14. The CDR3 runs to 19 residues. Germline V gives CDR1 MRHNA, CDR2 SNTAGT. The CDR3 bases are TGTGCCAGCAGTGACTCGGGTAAGGCTAGCGGGGGGTCTTCGGATACGCAGTATTTT. As protein: CASSDSGKASGGSSDTQYF.

This clone showed up just once. The chain uses TRBV19 and TRBJ1-2, with D tentatively TRBD1 (6 bases). The CDR3 is 12 amino acids. The germline V gene has CDR1 LNHDA and CDR2 SQIVND (reference sequence). The germline V and J ends were trimmed by 8 bases and 4 bases, with 11 bases remaining between them. The CDR3 protein is CASGDILYGYTF. Written as DNA, the CDR3 is TGTGCCAGTGGGGACATACTCTATGGCTACACCTTC.

The gene calls are TRBV29-1 and TRBJ2-7; tentative D call: TRBD2 (6 bases). This CDR3 is built from 13 residues. Germline CDR1 and CDR2: SQVTM and ANQGSEA. V gave up 7 bases and J gave up 2 bases, with 15 bases separating them. This chain's CDR3 is CSAPGPGAYEQYF. CDR3 nucleotide sequence: TGCAGCGCCCCGGGGCCGGGGGCCTACGAGCAGTACTTC.

The rearrangement joins TRBV6-1 to TRBJ1-1; the D is unclear. CDR1 MNHNS and CDR2 SASEGT come from the germline V gene. The CDR3 is made up of 12 amino acids. V lost 6 bases to trimming and J lost 1 base, with 6 bases between them. CDR3 sequence: CASSLWNTEAFF. In DNA form, the CDR3 reads TGTGCCAGCAGCCTATGGAACACTGAAGCTTTCTTT.

This chain links TRBV25-1 with TRBJ1-1; D gene unclear. The CDR3 runs 14 residues. From germline, CDR1 is MGHDK and CDR2 SYGVNS. Trimming took 7 bases from V and 5 from J, leaving 17 bases between them. The chain's CDR3 is CASIPRGTVTEAFF. The CDR3 DNA sequence: TGTGCCAGCATACCCCGGGGAACTGTGACTGAAGCTTTCTTT.

The rearrangement joins TRBV13 to TRBJ2-5, with 7 bases identical to TRBD1. There are 14 residues in the CDR3. Germline CDR1 is PRHDT and CDR2 is FYEKMQ (reference sequence). The V gene end was trimmed by 5 bases and the J gene end by 2 bases; junction bases not matched to a gene: 5. CDR3: CASSIYRGQETQYF. The CDR3 bases are TGTGCCAGCAGCATCTACAGGGGTCAAGAGACCCAGTACTTC.

This clone occurred a few times. This rearrangement joins TRBV29-1 to TRBJ2-5, with a tentative D call TRBD2 (6 bases). The J call may be faulty, since TRBJ2-7 better matches the DNA end. The CDR3 is made up of 14 amino acids. Germline V gene data show CDR1 as SQVTM and CDR2 as ANQGSEA. CDR3 region: CSPRPGREDDEQYF. The CDR3 DNA follows: TGCAGCCCCCGCCCGGGCAGGGAGGACGACGAGCAGTACTTC.

The CDR3 loop is CASSWTGVGNTIYF. For the CDR3, the DNA is TGTGCCAGCAGCTGGACAGGGGTCGGAAACACCATATATTTT. The V gene is TRBV5-4, the J gene TRBJ1-3, with 9 bases fitting TRBD1. There are 14 residues in the CDR3. Per germline, CDR1 SGHNT and CDR2 YYREEE (reference sequence). V trimming: 3 bases; J trimming: 4 bases; junction bases outside the gene matches: 2.

The gene calls are TRBV9 and TRBJ2-3, with 8 bases lining up with TRBD1. CDR1 is SGDLS, CDR2 YYNGEE, per germline. CDR3 length: 13 residues. The trim removed 3 bases at V and 7 bases at J, leaving 4 bases unmatched. The DNA for the CDR3 is TGTGCCAGCAGCGCAGGGGGCGAGAATACGCAGTATTTT. This encodes CASSAGGENTQYF.

The rearrangement joins TRBV6-1 to TRBJ2-7; tentatively, D is TRBD2 (6 bases). Trimming left V 5 bases short and J 0 bases short, with 14 bases between. This CDR3 spans 15 amino acids. Germline lookup yields CDR1 MNHNS and CDR2 SASEGT. The CDR3 spells CASSPRGTNSYEQYF. The CDR3 DNA reads TGTGCCAGCAGTCCCCGGGGGACCAACTCCTACGAGCAGTACTTC.

The V call is TRBV4-3, the J call TRBJ1-4; 12 bases line up with TRBD1. The ends lost 6 bases at V and 2 bases at J; junction bases unmatched: 10. CDR1 is LGHNA and CDR2 is YSLEER in the germline V gene. The CDR3 spans 18 residues. The CDR3 protein is CASRPGQGALATNEKLFF. As DNA, the CDR3 is TGCGCCAGCAGACCGGGACAGGGGGCTTTAGCGACTAATGAAAAACTGTTTTTT.

V usage is TRBV5-1 and J usage is TRBJ1-2, with 9 bases matching TRBD1. The V and J ends lost 3 bases and 7 bases, in that order; junction bases with no gene match: 1. From germline, CDR1 is SGHRS and CDR2 YFSETQ. The CDR3 totals 12 residues. Written as DNA, the CDR3 is TGCGCCAGCAGCTCGGACAGGGGTGGCTACACCTTC. This codes for CASSSDRGGYTF.

This clone was seen a single time. The chain is built from TRBV4-3 and TRBJ2-2; 8 bases agree with TRBD2. This CDR3 region has 19 residues. Trimming removed 0 bases from V and 2 bases from J; junction bases left unmatched: 11. Germline-derived CDR1 and CDR2 are LGHNA and YSLEER. The CDR3 coding sequence is TGCGCCAGCAGCCAAGATAGGGGAGGCGGGGGGACCAACACCGGGGAGCTGTTTTTT. Its translation: CASSQDRGGGGTNTGELFF.

V is TRBV5-1 and J is TRBJ1-1, with a weak D call TRBD1 (5 bases). V gave up 0 bases and J gave up 0 bases, with 6 bases separating them. CDR3 length: 14 residues. The germline gives CDR1 SGHRS, CDR2 YFSETQ. The CDR3 region has the DNA TGCGCCAGCAGCTTGGACAGGCTGAACACTGAAGCTTTCTTT. Protein: CASSLDRLNTEAFF.

This clone was seen a few times. J is TRBJ1-1 and V is TRBV5-1; D is possibly TRBD1 (5 bases). V was trimmed by 4 bases and J by 1 base, leaving 14 bases between them. The CDR3 length is 15 residues. In germline, CDR1 is SGHRS, CDR2 YFSETQ. CDR3 DNA sequence: TGCGCCAGCAGCCCGGGACTCACTCAGAACACTGAAGCTTTCTTT. Its protein is CASSPGLTQNTEAFF.

This chain joins TRBV6-1 and TRBJ1-1, with D possibly TRBD1 on 6 matching bases. Germline V lookup: CDR1 MNHNS, CDR2 SASEGT. This CDR3 spans 14 amino acids. Between the trimmed V and J ends, which lost 6 bases and 4 bases, there was a span of 15 bases. For the CDR3, the DNA is TGTGCCAGCAGCGAGGGGGGGTTGGGCACTGAAGCTTTCTTT. Amino acid sequence: CASSEGGLGTEAFF.

This chain connects TRBV4-1 to TRBJ2-3; 15 nucleotides align to TRBD2. The CDR3 consists of 17 residues. CDR1 and CDR2 (germline): MGHRA, YSYEKL. V lost 4 bases to trimming and J lost 4 bases; unmatched junction nucleotides: 6. The CDR3 nucleotides are TGCGCCAGCAGCCCGCGGACTAGCGGGGGGGCCGCAGATACGCAGTATTTT. Its translation: CASSPRTSGGAADTQYF.